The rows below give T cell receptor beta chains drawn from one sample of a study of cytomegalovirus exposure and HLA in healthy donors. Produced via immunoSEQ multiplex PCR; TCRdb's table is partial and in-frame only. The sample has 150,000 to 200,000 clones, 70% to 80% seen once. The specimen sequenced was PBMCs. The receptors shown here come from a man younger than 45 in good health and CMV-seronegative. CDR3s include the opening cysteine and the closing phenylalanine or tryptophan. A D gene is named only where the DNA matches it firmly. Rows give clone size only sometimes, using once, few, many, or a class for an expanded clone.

CDR3nt: TGTGCCAGCAGTGAAAAGCGGGAGGGTGAGCAGTTCTTC
CDR3aa: CASSEKREGEQFF
d_gene: TRBD2
j_gene: TRBJ2-1
v_gene: TRBV25-1
abundance: -

CDR3nt: TGTGCCAGCAGGGGGGCCTCTCGGAATCAGCCCCAGCATTTT
CDR3aa: CASRGASRNQPQHF
d_gene: -
j_gene: TRBJ1-5
v_gene: TRBV6-1
abundance: -

CDR3nt: TGCGCCAGCAGCTTGGGGATCCCGGGACAAAGCACAGATACGCAGTATTTT
CDR3aa: CASSLGIPGQSTDTQYF
d_gene: -
j_gene: TRBJ2-3
v_gene: TRBV5-1
abundance: -

CDR3nt: TGTGCCAGCAGCTGGAGGTCCCGAGACAATGAGCAGTTCTTC
CDR3aa: CASSWRSRDNEQFF
d_gene: -
j_gene: TRBJ2-1
v_gene: TRBV5-6
abundance: -

CDR3nt: TGTGCCATCAGTGAGGACAGGGGCCCCTACGAGCAGTACTTC
CDR3aa: CAISEDRGPYEQYF
d_gene: TRBD1
j_gene: TRBJ2-7
v_gene: TRBV10-3
abundance: -

CDR3nt: TGTGCCAGCAGCCCCGACAGCTCCTACGAGCAGTACTTC
CDR3aa: CASSPDSSYEQYF
d_gene: -
j_gene: TRBJ2-7
v_gene: TRBV7-3
abundance: -

CDR3nt: TGTGCCAGCCACTGGACTAGCGGGGGCTCCTACAATGAGCAGTTCTTC
CDR3aa: CASHWTSGGSYNEQFF
d_gene: TRBD2
j_gene: TRBJ2-1
v_gene: TRBV28
abundance: -

CDR3nt: TGTGCCAGCAGTTACCGGGGGATGGCCAAAAACATTCAGTACTTC
CDR3aa: CASSYRGMAKNIQYF
d_gene: -
j_gene: TRBJ2-4
v_gene: TRBV6-5
abundance: -

CDR3nt: TGTGCCAGCAGTGTCGGTATCTCTGGAAACACCATATATTTT
CDR3aa: CASSVGISGNTIYF
d_gene: -
j_gene: TRBJ1-3
v_gene: TRBV6-5
abundance: -

CDR3nt: TGTGCCAGTAGTACTGGACAGGGGCCTAGTAGTGGGGCCAACGTCCTGACTTTC
CDR3aa: CASSTGQGPSSGANVLTF
d_gene: TRBD1
j_gene: TRBJ2-6
v_gene: TRBV19
abundance: -

CDR3nt: TGTGCCAGCAGTGACACAGGGTCCGGGGAGCTGTTTTTT
CDR3aa: CASSDTGSGELFF
d_gene: -
j_gene: TRBJ2-2
v_gene: TRBV6-4
abundance: -

CDR3nt: TGTGCCAGCAGCCAAGATCACGCAGGGGCTAGTCGTGAGCAGTTCTTC
CDR3aa: CASSQDHAGASREQFF
d_gene: -
j_gene: TRBJ2-1
v_gene: TRBV4-2
abundance: -

CDR3nt: TGTGCCACCGTCAGGAACTTCCTCGGCGAGCAGTACTTC
CDR3aa: CATVRNFLGEQYF
d_gene: -
j_gene: TRBJ2-7
v_gene: TRBV6-1
abundance: -

CDR3nt: TGTGCCAGTACCAGCTCCGGGACTAGCGGTAGCTCCTACAATGAGCAGTTCTTC
CDR3aa: CASTSSGTSGSSYNEQFF
d_gene: TRBD2
j_gene: TRBJ2-1
v_gene: TRBV19
abundance: -

CDR3nt: TGCGCCAGCAGCCCCTCAGGGCGGGAACGTACAGGAGATACGCAGTATTTT
CDR3aa: CASSPSGRERTGDTQYF
d_gene: -
j_gene: TRBJ2-3
v_gene: TRBV4-1
abundance: -

CDR3nt: TGTGCCAGCAGTACTCAGGGCTACGAGCAGTACTTC
CDR3aa: CASSTQGYEQYF
d_gene: -
j_gene: TRBJ2-7
v_gene: TRBV2
abundance: -

CDR3nt: TGTGCCAGCTCACCAGAGTCGGGGAGGGCTGAAGCTTTCTTT
CDR3aa: CASSPESGRAEAFF
d_gene: -
j_gene: TRBJ1-1
v_gene: TRBV18
abundance: -

CDR3nt: TGTGCCTGGAGCCTGGGACAGGGGGAAAATCAGCCCCAGCATTTT
CDR3aa: CAWSLGQGENQPQHF
d_gene: TRBD1
j_gene: TRBJ1-5
v_gene: TRBV30
abundance: -

CDR3nt: TGTGCCAGCAGCTCACGCCGGACAGGCCCGAACACTGAAGCTTTCTTT
CDR3aa: CASSSRRTGPNTEAFF
d_gene: TRBD1
j_gene: TRBJ1-1
v_gene: TRBV13
abundance: -

CDR3nt: TGTGCCAGCAGTTTATCGTGGGAGAGGACAGATACGCAGTATTTT
CDR3aa: CASSLSWERTDTQYF
d_gene: -
j_gene: TRBJ2-3
v_gene: TRBV27
abundance: -

CDR3nt: TGTGCCAGCAGTTCCCCGGGACTAGCGGGAGTTGAAGATACGCAGTATTTT
CDR3aa: CASSSPGLAGVEDTQYF
d_gene: TRBD2
j_gene: TRBJ2-3
v_gene: TRBV27
abundance: -

CDR3nt: TGTGCCAGCAGCTTCGATGGGGGCGGTCAGCCCCAGCATTTT
CDR3aa: CASSFDGGGQPQHF
d_gene: -
j_gene: TRBJ1-5
v_gene: TRBV7-9
abundance: -

CDR3nt: TGCGCCAGCAGCTTAACTGGGACAGGGATTGGAAACACCATATATTTT
CDR3aa: CASSLTGTGIGNTIYF
d_gene: TRBD1
j_gene: TRBJ1-3
v_gene: TRBV5-1
abundance: -

CDR3nt: TGTGCCACCAGCAACGGAGGCTCGCGCCAGGAGCAGTTCTTC
CDR3aa: CATSNGGSRQEQFF
d_gene: -
j_gene: TRBJ2-1
v_gene: TRBV15
abundance: -

CDR3nt: TGTGCCAGCAGGTCTGGACAAAACTCTGGAAACACCATATATTTT
CDR3aa: CASRSGQNSGNTIYF
d_gene: -
j_gene: TRBJ1-3
v_gene: TRBV27
abundance: few

CDR3nt: TGTGCCAGCAGGTTTCAGGGGCTGAACACTGAAGCTTTCTTT
CDR3aa: CASRFQGLNTEAFF
d_gene: -
j_gene: TRBJ1-1
v_gene: TRBV2
abundance: -

CDR3nt: TGTGCCAGCAGCTCAGTCTTCGCGGGCGGTGAGCAGTTCTTC
CDR3aa: CASSSVFAGGEQFF
d_gene: -
j_gene: TRBJ2-1
v_gene: TRBV5-4
abundance: -

CDR3nt: TGTGCCAGCAGCATCGGGACTAGCGGGAGGGTCTACGAGCAGTACTTC
CDR3aa: CASSIGTSGRVYEQYF
d_gene: TRBD2
j_gene: TRBJ2-7
v_gene: TRBV9
abundance: -

CDR3nt: TGTGCCAGCATGTCACAGATCGAGCAGTTCTTC
CDR3aa: CASMSQIEQFF
d_gene: -
j_gene: TRBJ2-1
v_gene: TRBV5-6
abundance: few

CDR3nt: TGTGCCAGCAGCTTGGAGGGGGCGGAGGCGGAGTTCTTC
CDR3aa: CASSLEGAEAEFF
d_gene: TRBD1
j_gene: TRBJ2-1
v_gene: TRBV5-8
abundance: -

CDR3nt: TGCGCCAGCAGCTTGGCCCTGGGGAGACGCGAGCAGTTCTTC
CDR3aa: CASSLALGRREQFF
d_gene: -
j_gene: TRBJ2-1
v_gene: TRBV5-1
abundance: -

CDR3nt: TGTGCCAGCAGTGAAGTGACAGGGGATTCACCCCTCCACTTT
CDR3aa: CASSEVTGDSPLHF
d_gene: TRBD1
j_gene: TRBJ1-6
v_gene: TRBV2
abundance: -

CDR3nt: TGTGCCAGCAGTGAATATTTGTATGGTCAACTTGACTACGAGCAGTACTTC
CDR3aa: CASSEYLYGQLDYEQYF
d_gene: -
j_gene: TRBJ2-7
v_gene: TRBV25-1
abundance: once

CDR3nt: TGTGCCAGCAGTCCAACGGGGGGTATTGGTGGCTACACCTTC
CDR3aa: CASSPTGGIGGYTF
d_gene: -
j_gene: TRBJ1-2
v_gene: TRBV27
abundance: -

CDR3nt: TGTGCCAGCAGTGAATCCTCCCACACAGGGTACGAAGAAAAACTGTTTTTT
CDR3aa: CASSESSHTGYEEKLFF
d_gene: -
j_gene: TRBJ1-4
v_gene: TRBV25-1
abundance: -

CDR3nt: TGCGCCAGCAGCCAAGACGGGACAGCCTACTACGAGCAGTACTTC
CDR3aa: CASSQDGTAYYEQYF
d_gene: TRBD1
j_gene: TRBJ2-7
v_gene: TRBV4-1
abundance: -

CDR3nt: TGTGCCATCAGCTCGGACAGGGGGGATACTGAAGCTTTCTTT
CDR3aa: CAISSDRGDTEAFF
d_gene: TRBD1
j_gene: TRBJ1-1
v_gene: TRBV10-3
abundance: -

CDR3nt: TGTGCCAGCAGTGGCCAGGCGGGAGGGCCTACAGATACGCAGTATTTT
CDR3aa: CASSGQAGGPTDTQYF
d_gene: TRBD2
j_gene: TRBJ2-3
v_gene: TRBV6-1
abundance: -

CDR3nt: TGTGCCAGCAGTGAAGCAAGGACAGGGTTAGAAAAACTGTTTTTT
CDR3aa: CASSEARTGLEKLFF
d_gene: TRBD1
j_gene: TRBJ1-4
v_gene: TRBV2
abundance: few

CDR3nt: TGCAGCGTAGTACCCACAGGGGTTAGCACTGAAGCTTTCTTT
CDR3aa: CSVVPTGVSTEAFF
d_gene: TRBD1
j_gene: TRBJ1-1
v_gene: TRBV29-1
abundance: few

CDR3nt: TGTGCCAGCAGTGAAGCCGATCGGGGGGGACGAAGAACTGAAGCTTTCTTT
CDR3aa: CASSEADRGGRRTEAFF
d_gene: -
j_gene: TRBJ1-1
v_gene: TRBV6-1
abundance: -

CDR3nt: TGTGCCAGCAGTTCGGGAAGGGGGTACGAGCAGTACTTC
CDR3aa: CASSSGRGYEQYF
d_gene: -
j_gene: TRBJ2-7
v_gene: TRBV7-7
abundance: -

CDR3nt: TGTGCCAGCAGCCTCGACAGGGACAATCAGCCCCAGCATTTT
CDR3aa: CASSLDRDNQPQHF
d_gene: TRBD1
j_gene: TRBJ1-5
v_gene: TRBV6-5
abundance: -

CDR3nt: TGCGCCAGCAGCTTGGCCGGGGGTGGCTACACCTTC
CDR3aa: CASSLAGGGYTF
d_gene: -
j_gene: TRBJ1-2
v_gene: TRBV5-1
abundance: -

CDR3nt: TGCGCCAGCAGCCGAACGGTAGCGGGAGTTAGCCAGGTTAACACCGGGGAGCTGTTTTTT
CDR3aa: CASSRTVAGVSQVNTGELFF
d_gene: TRBD2
j_gene: TRBJ2-2
v_gene: TRBV5-1
abundance: once

CDR3nt: TGTGCCAGCAGCACCCCCGGGACTAGCGAGTACGAGCAGTACTTC
CDR3aa: CASSTPGTSEYEQYF
d_gene: TRBD2
j_gene: TRBJ2-7
v_gene: TRBV5-6
abundance: -

CDR3nt: TGTGCCAGCAGTTTGAAGGACAGGGGGCGTTATGGAAACACCATATATTTT
CDR3aa: CASSLKDRGRYGNTIYF
d_gene: TRBD1
j_gene: TRBJ1-3
v_gene: TRBV28
abundance: -

CDR3nt: TGTGCCTGGGGACAGGGGGGTAGCGAGCAGTACTTC
CDR3aa: CAWGQGGSEQYF
d_gene: TRBD1
j_gene: TRBJ2-7
v_gene: TRBV30
abundance: -

CDR3nt: TGTGCCAGCAGCTCCCCGGGACTAGCGGTGAATGAGCAGTTCTTC
CDR3aa: CASSSPGLAVNEQFF
d_gene: TRBD2
j_gene: TRBJ2-1
v_gene: TRBV6-5
abundance: -

CDR3nt: TGTGCCAGCAGCCAAGGGAAGCGGGAGGGTGAGCAGTTCTTC
CDR3aa: CASSQGKREGEQFF
d_gene: TRBD2
j_gene: TRBJ2-1
v_gene: TRBV4-2
abundance: -

CDR3nt: TGTGCCAGCAGCCGGGACAGGGGAATTAACGATGGCTACACCTTC
CDR3aa: CASSRDRGINDGYTF
d_gene: TRBD1
j_gene: TRBJ1-2
v_gene: TRBV6-5
abundance: -

CDR3nt: TGTGCCAGCAGCGTAGGGGGACAGGGCGACGAGCAGTACTTC
CDR3aa: CASSVGGQGDEQYF
d_gene: TRBD1
j_gene: TRBJ2-7
v_gene: TRBV9
abundance: -

CDR3nt: TGTGCCAGCAGTCCTCGGACTAGCAGCCAAGAGACCCAGTACTTC
CDR3aa: CASSPRTSSQETQYF
d_gene: TRBD2
j_gene: TRBJ2-5
v_gene: TRBV6-5
abundance: -

CDR3nt: TGTGCCAGTAGTAAACTAGCCTCCGGGACAGGGGGCCCGGAACAGTACTTC
CDR3aa: CASSKLASGTGGPEQYF
d_gene: TRBD1
j_gene: TRBJ2-7
v_gene: TRBV19
abundance: -

CDR3nt: TGTGCCAGCAGTTCGGACAGTCCCGGGCCCCAGCATTTT
CDR3aa: CASSSDSPGPQHF
d_gene: -
j_gene: TRBJ1-5
v_gene: TRBV28
abundance: once

CDR3nt: TGTGCCAGCAGCAAAAATGAAAAACTGTTTTTT
CDR3aa: CASSKNEKLFF
d_gene: -
j_gene: TRBJ1-4
v_gene: TRBV6-5
abundance: -

CDR3nt: TGTGCCAGCAGCCAAGCTTCGGGACTAGCGGTGTTGGATGAGCAGTTCTTC
CDR3aa: CASSQASGLAVLDEQFF
d_gene: TRBD2
j_gene: TRBJ2-1
v_gene: TRBV4-2
abundance: once

CDR3nt: TGTGCCAGCAGCTCCGCAGACAGGTTTATTTACGAGCAGTACTTC
CDR3aa: CASSSADRFIYEQYF
d_gene: -
j_gene: TRBJ2-7
v_gene: TRBV7-2
abundance: -

CDR3nt: TGTGCCAGCAGTTTAGGGCAGCATAACTATGGCTACACCTTC
CDR3aa: CASSLGQHNYGYTF
d_gene: -
j_gene: TRBJ1-2
v_gene: TRBV28
abundance: -